The sequence of this T cell receptor (beta chain) was determined in a study of T cell changes during pregnancy in multiple sclerosis (dated by TCRdb to the late 2010s). Study-wide context: The study examined how the T cell repertoire changed over the course of pregnancy in women with multiple sclerosis.

Library preparation used the immunoSEQ multiplex PCR assay. Entries here come from immuneACCESS through TCRdb and include only in-frame sequences with V and J called. Some clones fail to appear in such tables; in the studies checked, an unresolved V gene covers under half of the shortfall, and the cause of the remainder is unknown. Present in this sample are about 92,000 clones, 90% to 95% of which were seen just once. Together, the top ten hold roughly 4.5% of the sample. Concerning this clone itself: Its antigen is currently not known. Qualities for individual bases were not recorded, and no much larger clone is one base off.

Relative to germline, V is 2 bases shorter and J is 10 bases shorter, with 15 bases between their ends. The germline V gene specifies LGHNT as CDR1 and FRNRAP as CDR2. The CDR3, cysteine through phenylalanine, is 14 amino acids long. Here the CDR3 DNA is all that survives: 42 bases in frame from base 1. Sequencing was performed on peripheral blood, taken in the first trimester of pregnancy. This receptor was identified in a female donor with multiple sclerosis, enrolled in a pregnancy study. The sequence links TRBV12-5 to TRBJ1-5; a tentative D call is TRBD1 (5 bases match). The base sequence is TGTGCTAGTGGTTTGTTCGGCAGGGAGGAACCCCAGCATTTT. The encoded protein is CASGLFGREEPQHF.